This passage covers 8 T cell receptor beta chains from one sample sequenced in a study of Graves' ophthalmopathy and Graves' hyperthyroidism. RNA served as the template for amplifying TCR beta CDR3 regions. RT-PCR in the first round used HTBI primers; a second-round multiplex PCR followed. MiXCR, applied by TCRdb to the multiplex PCR reads, yields one record per CDR3 protein. Seen here are hundreds of thousands of distinct CDR3 sequences, 15% observed once, and the top ten hold 7%. The sequencing input was peripheral blood. These receptors came from a woman in her late teens or twenties with stable Graves' hyperthyroidism.

Many counts were recorded for this clonotype. The chain combines TRBV12-3 or TRBV12-4 with TRBJ1-3; 10 bases agree with TRBD1. The CDR3 is made up of 14 amino acids. V lost 6 bases to trimming and J lost 10 bases; unmatched junction nucleotides: 9. CDR3 in amino acids: CASSRQGAVETIYF. The DNA of the CDR3 is TGTGCCAGCAGCCGACAGGGGGCAGTAGAAACCATATATTTT.

This clonotype was seen at least ten times. V usage is TRBV7-2 and J usage is TRBJ2-5; TRBD2 matches 10 bases. Germline CDR1 is SGHTA and CDR2 is FQGNSA. The CDR3 is made up of 14 amino acids. J was trimmed by 9 bases and V by 1 base; bases with no gene match: 5. CDR3 nucleotide sequence: TGTGCCAGCAGCTTAGTTGGTAGCGGGGGGCCCCAGTACTTC. Encoded protein: CASSLVGSGGPQYF. Drawing the rest from reference TRBV7-2 and TRBJ2-5, the complete variable domain is GAGVSQSPSNKVTEKGKDVELRCDPISGHTALYWYRQSLGQGLEFLIYFQGNSAPDKSGLPSDRFSAERTGGSVSTLTIQRTQQEDSAVYLCASSLVGSGGPQYFGPGTRLLVL.

This clonotype was recorded many times. The chain is built from TRBV29-1 and TRBJ1-1; 9 bases map to TRBD1. This CDR3 is 15 amino acids long. The germline V gene encodes CDR1 SQVTM and CDR2 ANQGSEA. V was pared by 5 bases and J by 1 base, with 8 bases of the junction left unmatched. DNA of the CDR3: TGCAGCGTTTATACAGGGGGCACGAGGAACACTGAAGCTTTCTTT. It translates to CSVYTGGTRNTEAFF.

The J gene is TRBJ2-7, the V gene TRBV12-3 or TRBV12-4, with 10 bases matching TRBD1. The CDR3 is 15 residues long. V lost 5 bases, J lost 5 bases, and 9 bases stayed unmatched. CDR3 in amino acids: CASSTRDRGYHEQYF. The CDR3 nucleotides are TGTGCCAGCAGTACCCGGGACAGGGGTTACCACGAGCAGTACTTC.

This clonotype appeared many times. This chain uses TRBV6-1 with TRBJ2-5; the match to TRBD2 covers 10 bases. The germline CDR1 and CDR2 sequences are MNHNS and SASEGT. The CDR3 covers 15 residues. The trim removed 5 bases at V and 1 base at J, leaving 4 bases unmatched. CDR3 bases: TGTGCCAGCAGTCTAGCGGGGGCCATCCAAGAGACCCAGTACTTC. The encoded protein is CASSLAGAIQETQYF.

This clonotype showed up many times. The chain couples TRBV6-2 or TRBV6-3 to TRBJ1-1; no firm D call. This CDR3 comprises 12 residues. V shed 6 bases and J shed 3 bases, with 8 bases lying between them. Germline V gene data show CDR1 as MNHEY and CDR2 as SVGEGT. The DNA for the CDR3 is TGTGCCAGCAGAGCACTGGACACTGAAGCTTTCTTT. It encodes CASRALDTEAFF.

This clonotype was recorded a few times. The chain uses TRBV10-3 and TRBJ1-2, with TRBD1 as a possible D gene (5 bases). CDR1 is ENHRY, CDR2 SYGVKD, per germline. V gave up 6 bases and J gave up 4 bases, with 15 bases separating them. CDR3 size: 14 residues. The CDR3 DNA is TGTGCCATCAGCCAAGGGGATTCTAGCTATGGCTACACCTTC. Amino acid sequence: CAISQGDSSYGYTF.

The chain employs TRBV4-1 and TRBJ2-4; D not resolved. This CDR3 contains 14 residues. Germline V gene lookup returns CDR1 MGHRA and CDR2 YSYEKL. V shed 0 bases and J shed 7 bases, with 10 bases lying between them. CDR3 DNA sequence: TGCGCCAGCAGCCAAGAGGATGGGTGGAACATTCAGTACTTC. Translated: CASSQEDGWNIQYF.